The clone carrying this T cell receptor beta chain has only a few counts. These data originate in a study of identical twins. MiXCR, run by TCRdb on the 5' RACE reads, gives a single entry per CDR3 protein. The repertoire holds about 730,000 distinct CDR3 sequences, with approximately 21% as singletons. The V end was cut by 6 bases, the J end by 5 bases, with 14 bases between. Germline CDR1 SEHNR, CDR2 FQNEAQ (reference sequence). This CDR3 has 14 residues. The data were also submitted as part of a second study, on T cells expressing NK-cell markers.

Source material: PBMCs. The receptor was isolated from a woman younger than 35 in good health. V and J are TRBV7-9 and TRBJ2-1; D may match TRBD1 or TRBD2 (5 bases each). For the CDR3, the DNA is TGTGCCAGCAGAGGGGACGAACCTAACAATGAGCAGTTCTTC. It translates to CASRGDEPNNEQFF. Complete variable domain (other parts from reference TRBV7-9 and TRBJ2-1): DTGVSQNPRHKITKRGQNVTFRCDPISEHNRLYWYRQTLGQGPEFLTYFQNEAQLEKSRLLSDRFSAERPKGSFSTLEIQRTEQGDSAMYLCASRGDEPNNEQFFGPGTRLTVL.